This T cell receptor beta chain is drawn from a study of cytomegalovirus exposure and HLA in healthy donors. Regarding the study as a whole: Most of the TCR beta V segments (in an earlier analysis) were productive either about 87% or about 30% of the time.

It was with 60 Vbeta and 13 Jbeta primers that the PCR ran. Profiled with immunoSEQ multiplex PCR; TCRdb holds only in-frame clones, not every one. The sample holds about 170,000 clones, 78% seen once. The J segment lost 4 bases and the V segment lost 4 bases, leaving 11 bases of the junction unmatched. This CDR3 comprises 15 residues. Germline CDR1 and CDR2: SQVTM and ANQGSEA. For this clone: What it binds is unknown.

Sequenced material: PBMCs. The rearrangement uses TRBV29-1 and TRBJ2-7; TRBD1 agrees at 9 bases. This receptor was taken from a woman between 45 and 65 years old in good health and CMV-seropositive. Here the CDR3 DNA reads TGCAGCGTTGCTCCCGGGACAGGGTTCGGGTACGAGCAGTACTTC. The encoded protein is CSVAPGTGFGYEQYF.